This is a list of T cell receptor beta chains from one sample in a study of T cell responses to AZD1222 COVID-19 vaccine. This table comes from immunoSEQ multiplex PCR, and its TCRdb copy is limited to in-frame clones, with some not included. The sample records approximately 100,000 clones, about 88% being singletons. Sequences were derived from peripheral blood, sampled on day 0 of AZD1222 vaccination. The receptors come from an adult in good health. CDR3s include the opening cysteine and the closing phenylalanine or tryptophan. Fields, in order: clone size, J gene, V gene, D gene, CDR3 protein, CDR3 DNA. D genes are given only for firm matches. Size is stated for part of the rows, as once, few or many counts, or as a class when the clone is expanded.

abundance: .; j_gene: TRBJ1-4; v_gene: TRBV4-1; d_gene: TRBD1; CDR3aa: CASSQDPTGFNEKLFF; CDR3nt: TGCGCCAGCAGCCAAGACCCGACAGGGTTTAATGAAAAACTGTTTTTT
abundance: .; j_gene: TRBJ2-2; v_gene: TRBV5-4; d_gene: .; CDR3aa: CASSRKGYGELFF; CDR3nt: TGTGCCAGCAGCAGAAAGGGTTACGGGGAGCTGTTTTTT
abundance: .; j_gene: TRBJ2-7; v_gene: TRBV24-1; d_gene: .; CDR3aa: CATRFKEGGIYEQYF; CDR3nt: TGTGCCACCAGATTCAAAGAGGGGGGTATCTACGAGCAGTACTTC
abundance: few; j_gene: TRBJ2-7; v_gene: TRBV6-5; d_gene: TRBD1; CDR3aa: CATIGTGLNEQYF; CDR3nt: TGTGCCACCATAGGGACAGGGTTGAACGAGCAGTACTTC
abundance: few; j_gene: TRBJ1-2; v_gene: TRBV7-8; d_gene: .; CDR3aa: CASSLASGQGYTF; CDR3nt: TGTGCCAGCAGCTTAGCCTCTGGGCAGGGCTACACCTTC
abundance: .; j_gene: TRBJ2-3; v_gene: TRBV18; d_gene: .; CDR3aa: CASSPRTESTDTQYF; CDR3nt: TGTGCCAGCTCCCCTCGGACAGAAAGCACAGATACGCAGTATTTT
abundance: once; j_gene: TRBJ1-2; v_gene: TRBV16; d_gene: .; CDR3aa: CASSHVPGRIINYGYTF; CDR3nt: TGTGCCAGCAGCCATGTTCCGGGACGGATTATTAACTATGGCTACACCTTC
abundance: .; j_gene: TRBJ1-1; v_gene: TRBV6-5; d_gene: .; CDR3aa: CASSYGTARETEAFF; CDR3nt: TGTGCCAGCAGTTACGGGACCGCCCGTGAAACTGAAGCTTTCTTT
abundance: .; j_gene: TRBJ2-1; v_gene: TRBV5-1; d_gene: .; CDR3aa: CASSEHGGVNEQFF; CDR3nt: TGCGCCAGCAGCGAGCACGGAGGGGTGAATGAGCAGTTCTTC
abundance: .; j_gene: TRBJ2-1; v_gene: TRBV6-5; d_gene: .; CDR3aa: CASSLSGGPYNEQFF; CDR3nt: TGTGCCAGCAGTCTGAGTGGGGGACCCTACAATGAGCAGTTCTTC
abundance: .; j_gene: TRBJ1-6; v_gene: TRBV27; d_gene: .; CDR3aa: CASSGGAYNSPLHF; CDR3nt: TGTGCCAGCTCGGGGGGAGCCTATAATTCACCCCTCCACTTT
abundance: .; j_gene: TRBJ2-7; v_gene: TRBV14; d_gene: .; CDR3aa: CASSRDTYYEQYF; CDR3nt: TGTGCCAGCAGCCGGGACACGTACTACGAGCAGTACTTC
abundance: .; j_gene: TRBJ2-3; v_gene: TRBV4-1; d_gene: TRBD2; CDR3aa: CASSPLGGAGSTDTQYF; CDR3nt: TGCGCCAGCAGCCCCCTGGGGGGAGCGGGGAGCACAGATACGCAGTATTTT
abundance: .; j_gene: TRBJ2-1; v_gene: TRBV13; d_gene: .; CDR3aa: CASSSHRGGGPGVEQFF; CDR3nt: TGTGCCAGCAGCTCCCACCGTGGGGGGGGGCCAGGGGTTGAGCAGTTCTTC
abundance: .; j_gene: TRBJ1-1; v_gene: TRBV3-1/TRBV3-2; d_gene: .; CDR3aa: CASSLGSAPNTEAFF; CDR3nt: TGTGCCAGCAGCCTCGGGTCAGCTCCGAACACTGAAGCTTTCTTT
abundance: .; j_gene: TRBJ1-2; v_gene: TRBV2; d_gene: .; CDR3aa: CASRLQGWGYTF; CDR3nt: TGTGCCAGCAGGTTACAGGGATGGGGCTACACCTTC
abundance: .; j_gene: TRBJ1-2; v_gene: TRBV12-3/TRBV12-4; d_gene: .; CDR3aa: CASSRGTEGYTF; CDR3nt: TGTGCCAGCAGCCGTGGGACCGAAGGCTACACCTTC
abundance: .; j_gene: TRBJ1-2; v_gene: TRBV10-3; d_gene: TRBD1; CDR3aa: CAIRHTGTAINYGYTF; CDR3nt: TGTGCCATCAGACATACCGGGACAGCTATTAACTATGGCTACACCTTC
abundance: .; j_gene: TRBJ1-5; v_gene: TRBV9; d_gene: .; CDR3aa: CASSPGFSGDQPQHF; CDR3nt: TGTGCCAGCAGCCCAGGGTTTAGTGGGGATCAGCCCCAGCATTTT
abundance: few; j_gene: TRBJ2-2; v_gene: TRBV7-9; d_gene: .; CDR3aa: CASSLEFEGGELFF; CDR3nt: TGTGCCAGCAGCTTAGAGTTCGAGGGCGGGGAGCTGTTTTTT
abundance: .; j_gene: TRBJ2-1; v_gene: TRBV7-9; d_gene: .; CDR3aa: CASSLNQLYSPYNEQFF; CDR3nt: TGTGCCAGCAGCTTAAACCAGCTATATTCGCCCTACAATGAGCAGTTCTTC
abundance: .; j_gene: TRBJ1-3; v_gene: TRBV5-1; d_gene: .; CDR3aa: CASTPLDGNTIYF; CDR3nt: TGCGCCAGCACCCCATTGGATGGAAACACCATATATTTT
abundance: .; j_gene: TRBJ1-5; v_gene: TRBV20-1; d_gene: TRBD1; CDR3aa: CSASMGQYSNQPQHF; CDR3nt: TGCAGTGCTAGTATGGGACAGTATAGCAATCAGCCCCAGCATTTT
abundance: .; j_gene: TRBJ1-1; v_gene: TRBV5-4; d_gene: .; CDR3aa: CASSFKDTNTEAFF; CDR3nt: TGTGCCAGCAGCTTCAAGGACACGAACACTGAAGCTTTCTTT
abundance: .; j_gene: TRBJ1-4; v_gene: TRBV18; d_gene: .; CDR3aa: CASSPPGRVNEKLFF; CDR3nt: TGTGCCAGCTCACCACCCGGCAGGGTAAATGAAAAACTGTTTTTT
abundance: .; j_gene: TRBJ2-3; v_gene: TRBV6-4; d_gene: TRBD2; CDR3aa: CASSMSGGGADTQYF; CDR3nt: TGTGCCAGCAGTATGAGCGGGGGGGGCGCAGATACGCAGTATTTT
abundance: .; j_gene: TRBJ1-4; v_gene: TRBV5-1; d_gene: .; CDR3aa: CASSGREGEKLFF; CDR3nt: TGCGCCAGCAGCGGCAGGGAAGGTGAAAAACTGTTTTTT
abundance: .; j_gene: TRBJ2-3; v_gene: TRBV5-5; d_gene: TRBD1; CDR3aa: CASSPWGDRVVDTQYF; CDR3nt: TGTGCCAGCAGCCCCTGGGGGGACAGGGTCGTAGATACGCAGTATTTT
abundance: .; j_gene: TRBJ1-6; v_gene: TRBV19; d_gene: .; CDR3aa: CASSIAHRVDSPLHF; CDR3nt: TGTGCCAGTAGTATAGCTCACAGGGTTGATTCACCCCTCCACTTT
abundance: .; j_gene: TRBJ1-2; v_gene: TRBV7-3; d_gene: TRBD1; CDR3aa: CASSLGRGFGYTF; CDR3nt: TGTGCCAGCAGCTTAGGCAGGGGGTTTGGCTACACCTTC
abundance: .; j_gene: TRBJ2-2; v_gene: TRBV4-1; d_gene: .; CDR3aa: CASSHLEGGGPTGELFF; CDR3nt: TGCGCCAGCAGCCACTTAGAGGGAGGGGGCCCCACCGGGGAGCTGTTTTTT
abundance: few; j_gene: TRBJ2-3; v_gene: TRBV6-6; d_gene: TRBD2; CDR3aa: CASSQLGLGSGGGGTDTQYF; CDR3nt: TGTGCCAGCAGTCAACTTGGGTTAGGTTCCGGGGGGGGTGGCACAGATACGCAGTATTTT
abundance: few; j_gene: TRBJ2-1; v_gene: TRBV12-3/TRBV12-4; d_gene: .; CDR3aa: CASSGGAKQFF; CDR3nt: TGTGCCAGCAGTGGGGGGGCTAAGCAGTTCTTC